This T cell receptor (beta chain) appears in the sequencing data of a study of control samples from healthy donors and cancer patients. The table came from immunoSEQ multiplex PCR; TCRdb's copy has only in-frame clones and leaves some out. The sample lists some 150,000 clones; around 93% were seen once. Germline V CDR1 and CDR2: SEHNR, FQNEAQ (reference sequence). The CDR3 is made up of 13 amino acids. V gave up 5 bases and J gave up 13 bases, with 15 bases separating them. The chain recombines TRBV7-9 with TRBJ1-6; D is ambiguous. This receptor was obtained from a woman aged 55-75 years in good health. The sample consisted of blood. The CDR3 here is CASSPFGGLPLHF. The CDR3 bases are TGTGCCAGCAGCCCTTTCGGCGGTCTGCCCCTCCACTTT.